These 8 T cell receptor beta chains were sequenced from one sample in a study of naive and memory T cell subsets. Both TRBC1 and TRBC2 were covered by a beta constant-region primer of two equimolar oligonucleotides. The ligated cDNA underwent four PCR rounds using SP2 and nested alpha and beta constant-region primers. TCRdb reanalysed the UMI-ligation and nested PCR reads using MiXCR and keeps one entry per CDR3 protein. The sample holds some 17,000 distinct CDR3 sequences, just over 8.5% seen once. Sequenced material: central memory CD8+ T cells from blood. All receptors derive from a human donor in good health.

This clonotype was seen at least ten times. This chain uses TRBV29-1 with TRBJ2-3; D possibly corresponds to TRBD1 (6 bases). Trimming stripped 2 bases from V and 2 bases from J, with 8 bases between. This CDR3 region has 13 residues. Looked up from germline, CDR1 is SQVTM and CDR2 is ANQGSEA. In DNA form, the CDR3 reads TGCAGCGTTGAACAGGGGCCCACAGATACGCAGTATTTT. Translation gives CSVEQGPTDTQYF.

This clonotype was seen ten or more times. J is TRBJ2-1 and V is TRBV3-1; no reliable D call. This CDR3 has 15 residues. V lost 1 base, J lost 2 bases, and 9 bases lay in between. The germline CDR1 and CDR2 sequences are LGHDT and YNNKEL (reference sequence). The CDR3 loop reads CASSQVFQAYNEQFF. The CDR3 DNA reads TGTGCCAGCAGCCAAGTATTCCAGGCCTACAATGAGCAGTTCTTC.

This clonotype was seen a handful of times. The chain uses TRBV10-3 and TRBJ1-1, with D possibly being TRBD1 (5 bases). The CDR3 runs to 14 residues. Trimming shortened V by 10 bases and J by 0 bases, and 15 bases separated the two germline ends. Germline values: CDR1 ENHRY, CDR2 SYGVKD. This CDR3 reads CASERPGMNTEAFF. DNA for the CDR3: TGTGCCAGTGAGAGGCCAGGGATGAACACTGAAGCTTTCTTT.

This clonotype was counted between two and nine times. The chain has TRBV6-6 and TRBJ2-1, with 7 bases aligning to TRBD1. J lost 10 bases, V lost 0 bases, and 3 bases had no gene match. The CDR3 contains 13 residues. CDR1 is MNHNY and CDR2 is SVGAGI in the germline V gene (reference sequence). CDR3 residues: CASSYSRQGEQFF. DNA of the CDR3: TGTGCCAGCAGTTACTCCCGACAGGGAGAGCAGTTCTTC.

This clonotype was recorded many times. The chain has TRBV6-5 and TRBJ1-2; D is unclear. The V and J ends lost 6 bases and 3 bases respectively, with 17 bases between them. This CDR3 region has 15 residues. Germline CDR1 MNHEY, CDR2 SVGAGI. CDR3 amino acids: CASRSLQQQYYGYTF. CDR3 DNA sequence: TGTGCCAGCAGATCACTCCAACAGCAGTACTATGGCTACACCTTC.

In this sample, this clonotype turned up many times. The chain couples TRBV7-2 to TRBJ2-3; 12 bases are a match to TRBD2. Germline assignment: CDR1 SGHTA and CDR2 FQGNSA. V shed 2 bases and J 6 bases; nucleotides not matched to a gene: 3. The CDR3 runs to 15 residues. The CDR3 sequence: CASSLILAGGDTQYF. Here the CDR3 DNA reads TGTGCCAGCAGCTTAATCCTAGCGGGGGGGGATACGCAGTATTTT.

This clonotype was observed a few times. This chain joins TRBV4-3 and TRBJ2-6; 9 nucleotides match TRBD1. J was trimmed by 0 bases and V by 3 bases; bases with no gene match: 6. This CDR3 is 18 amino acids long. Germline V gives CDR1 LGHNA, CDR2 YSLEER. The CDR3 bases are TGCGCCAGCAGCCATACGACAGGGGGATTCTCTGGGGCCAACGTCCTGACTTTC. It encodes CASSHTTGGFSGANVLTF.

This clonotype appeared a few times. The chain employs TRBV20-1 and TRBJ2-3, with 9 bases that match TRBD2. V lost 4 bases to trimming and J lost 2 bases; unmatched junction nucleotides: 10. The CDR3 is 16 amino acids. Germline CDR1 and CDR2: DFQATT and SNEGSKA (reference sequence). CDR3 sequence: CSAKRGRLADTDTQYF. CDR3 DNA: TGCAGTGCTAAACGGGGAAGACTAGCGGACACAGATACGCAGTATTTT.